The clone carrying this T cell receptor beta chain was seen only a few times. The antigen remains unidentified. This entry belongs to a study of cytomegalovirus exposure and HLA in healthy donors. Background on the study: An early release of data contained approximately 85 million unique TCRs, which came from HLA-typed donors.

Study findings and constraints: Most of the TCR beta V segments (in an earlier analysis) were productive either about 87% or about 30% of the time.

This CDR3 comprises 15 residues. The J segment lost 3 bases and the V segment lost 5 bases, leaving 5 bases of the junction unmatched. The germline gives CDR1 SGHTA, CDR2 FQGTGA. Vbeta (60) and Jbeta (13) primers were used in the PCR. Per the original data handling: It was a later analysis that counted about 80 million unique TCR beta chains, of which about 10 million were shared. Assay: immunoSEQ multiplex PCR; the TCRdb copy retains only in-frame clones and omits some. V and J calls plus clone size are reproduced from that table; the DNA served to infer D and trimming. The sample records almost 200,000 clones, around 75% being singletons.

The rearrangement joins TRBV7-3 to TRBJ2-2; 8 bases are a match to TRBD2. This sequence originates from a male donor in good health and CMV-seropositive. Sequenced sample: PBMCs. As DNA, the CDR3 is TGTGCCAGCAGCCCCCGTAGCGGGGACACCGGGGAGCTGTTTTTT. Protein: CASSPRSGDTGELFF.